One TCR beta chain is described in this entry. Its specificity is not known. The data were obtained in a study of T-cell reconstitution after alpha-beta-depleted transplantation in children. The study's findings and limits: One year post-transplant, T-cell counts and diversity were largely derived from T cells produced anew. The origin of alpha-beta T cells about two months after transplant was reportedly several hundred expanded graft clones.

Molecular barcoding with unique molecular identifiers was used for the TCRbeta library. TCRdb re-derived calls from the PCR reads in MiXCR, one entry per CDR3 protein. The repertoire has hundreds of thousands of distinct CDR3 sequences, roughly 17% of them found once; the top ten carry 25% to 30%. The CDR3 is made up of 20 amino acids. Per the germline V gene, CDR1 is DFQATT and CDR2 is SNEGSKA (reference sequence). The junction had 11 bases not matched to a gene; V was cut back by 0 bases and J by 0 bases. Source: PBMCs, mostly from graft donor cells, taken 360 days after TCRalphabeta/CD19-depleted stem cell transplant. The V and J genes are TRBV20-1 and TRBJ2-4; 13 bases match TRBD2. This receptor was taken from a boy in the first two years of life who had a stem cell transplant for Wiskott-Aldrich syndrome, so the T cells may come from the graft donor. CDR3 bases: TGCAGTGCTAGAGATCTTCGGACTAGCGGGAGAGAGCTAGCCAAAAACATTCAGTACTTC. This codes for CSARDLRTSGRELAKNIQYF.